This TCR beta chain was found in a study of cytomegalovirus exposure and HLA in healthy donors. Overall study findings and caveats: HLA alleles showed associations with around 15,000 TCR beta sequences in a later analysis, at a 0.05 false discovery rate. HLA restriction was apparent for most CMV-associated TCR beta chains in a later analysis.

PCR primers comprised 60 Vbeta and 13 Jbeta primers. The protocol was immunoSEQ multiplex PCR, while the TCRdb copy is restricted to in-frame clones and leaves out a portion. This sample has about 90,000 clones, with nearly 80% found just once. This clone was counted a few times. Its specificity is unknown. The sequence came from a woman between 40 and 50 years old in good health and CMV-seropositive. Sequencing used PBMCs.

This CDR3 is CASSDRGYEQFF. The CDR3 DNA sequence: TGTGCCAGCAGTGACAGGGGTTATGAGCAGTTCTTC. The chain is built from TRBV2 and TRBJ2-1; maybe TRBD1 (6 bases). Per the germline V gene, CDR1 is SNHLY and CDR2 is FYNNEI. V was pared by 3 bases and J by 8 bases, with 8 bases between. The length of the CDR3 is 12 residues.